A single sample gave rise to the 10 T cell receptor beta chains below, sequenced in a study of early T cells in non-severe SARS-CoV-2 infection. Using its own MiXCR run on the 5' RACE reads, TCRdb lists one record per CDR3 protein. The data show approximately 71,000 distinct CDR3 sequences, around 10% seen once. Material for sequencing was whole blood. Receptors were obtained from an adult who was a healthcare worker with PCR-confirmed SARS-CoV-2 infection or an uninfected control (not recorded which).

This clonotype occurred many times. This chain connects TRBV11-3 to TRBJ1-6; TRBD1 matches 8 bases. This CDR3 comprises 13 residues. Germline CDR1 SGHNT, CDR2 YENEEA. V dropped 1 base and J dropped 14; count of bases not matched to a gene: 4. This CDR3 reads CASSLGTGSTLHF. The DNA for the CDR3 is TGTGCCAGCAGCTTAGGGACAGGGAGCACCCTCCACTTT.

This clonotype was seen many times. The chain recombines TRBV7-9 with TRBJ2-7; D is perhaps TRBD1 or TRBD2 (6 bases each). This CDR3 is built from 16 residues. Trimming stripped 1 base from V and 2 bases from J, with 15 bases between. Germline V gene data show CDR1 as SEHNR and CDR2 as FQNEAQ (reference sequence). The CDR3 region is CASSLVGGLTTYEQYF. In DNA, the CDR3 is TGTGCCAGCAGCTTAGTAGGGGGACTGACGACCTACGAGCAGTACTTC.

The J gene is TRBJ2-1, the V gene TRBV12-3 or TRBV12-4; D possibly corresponds to TRBD2 (6 bases). Trimming pared 4 bases from V and 7 bases from J, leaving 20 bases between. This CDR3 has 16 residues. The CDR3 DNA sequence: TGTGCCAGCAGTTCCAGCCGGGACTCCGCCGGGAATGAGCAGTTCTTC. Its translation is CASSSSRDSAGNEQFF.

This clonotype was counted at least ten times. CDR3 DNA sequence: TGTGCCAGCAGCTTAGCTCTAGGAGCGCGGAATGAGCAGTTCTTC. This translates into CASSLALGARNEQFF. V is TRBV7-8 and J is TRBJ2-1; the D is unclear. Germline assignment: CDR1 SGHVS and CDR2 FQNEAQ. The CDR3 spans 15 residues. Trimming took off 0 bases at V and 7 bases at J, with 13 bases between the two ends. Based on the CDR3 plus reference TRBV7-8 and TRBJ2-1, the full variable domain is GAGVSQSPRYKVAKRGQDVALRCDPISGHVSLFWYQQALGQGPEFLTYFQNEAQLDKSGLPSDRFFAERPEGSVSTLKIQRTQQEDSAVYLCASSLALGARNEQFFGPGTRLTVL.

Turning to this clonotype: A much larger clone lies one base from this, so it may be a read error. This chain uses TRBV7-9 with TRBJ1-6; D uncertain. CDR3 length: 13 amino acids. The germline V gene has CDR1 SEHNR and CDR2 FQNEAQ (reference sequence). CDR3 DNA sequence: TGTACCAGCAGCTCATCGGCGGATTCACCCCTCCACTTT. Translated, it gives CTSSSSADSPLHF. The variable domain in full, with the rest retrieved from reference TRBV7-9 and TRBJ1-6, is DTGVSQNPRHKITKRGQNVTFRCDPISEHNRLYWYRQTLGQGPEFLTYFQNEAQLEKSRLLSDRFSAERPKGSFSTLEIQRTEQGDSAMYLCTSSSSADSPLHFGNGTRLTVT.

This clonotype was seen at least ten times. The V and J genes are TRBV6-5 and TRBJ2-7; 7 positions agree with TRBD1. Trimming cost V 4 bases and J 2 bases; bases outside gene matches: 11. The length of the CDR3 is 16 residues. The germline gives CDR1 MNHEY, CDR2 SVGAGI. Written as DNA, the CDR3 is TGTGCCAGCAGTTCCCTAGGGACAGCAAAAGCCTACGAGCAGTACTTC. The encoded protein is CASSSLGTAKAYEQYF.

This clonotype was counted a few times. The V call is TRBV7-6, the J call TRBJ2-2; D is possibly TRBD1 or TRBD2 (5 bases each). The CDR3 length is 14 residues. Trimming took off 5 bases at V and 6 bases at J, with 13 bases between the two ends. Germline values: CDR1 SGHVS, CDR2 FNYEAQ. CDR3 amino acids: CASSRGQGPGELFF. CDR3 nucleotide sequence: TGTGCCAGCAGCCGGGGCCAGGGTCCCGGGGAGCTGTTTTTT.

There are many counts of this clonotype. The chain has TRBV2 and TRBJ2-7; D gene ambiguous. The CDR3 contains 12 residues. In germline, CDR1 is SNHLY, CDR2 FYNNEI. Trimming shortened V by 6 bases and J by 3 bases, and 9 bases separated the two germline ends. CDR3 amino acids: CASRPANYEQYF. In DNA form, the CDR3 reads TGTGCCAGCAGACCAGCAAACTACGAGCAGTACTTC.

This clonotype was detected many times. V is TRBV2 and J is TRBJ2-1; D perhaps matches TRBD2 (6 bases). The germline V gene has CDR1 SNHLY and CDR2 FYNNEI. V was shortened by 4 bases and J by 15 bases, with 16 bases between the two germline ends. The CDR3 runs 12 residues. CDR3 residues: CASSVSGDWGFF. The CDR3 bases are TGTGCCAGCAGTGTCTCGGGGGATTGGGGGTTCTTC.

At least ten counts were recorded for this clonotype. The V gene is TRBV3-1, the J gene TRBJ2-5; TRBD1 is a possible D gene (5 bases). V lost 4 bases and J 2 bases, leaving 14 bases between the germline ends. The CDR3 sequence is 15 residues long. The germline V gene encodes CDR1 LGHDT and CDR2 YNNKEL (reference sequence). The CDR3 loop is CASSRMLQAQETQYF. CDR3 nucleotide sequence: TGTGCCAGCAGCCGTATGCTACAGGCACAAGAGACCCAGTACTTC.